Below are 26 T cell receptor beta chains sequenced from a single sample in a study of radiation and T cells in renal cell carcinoma. The time point here: baseline pretreatment blood. Treatment of the sample: 15 Gy SBRT to primary tumor, nephrectomy 4 weeks later. Some clones are missing from TCRdb's copy, which holds only in-frame ones; the method was immunoSEQ multiplex PCR. The table includes roughly 120,000 clones, roughly 80% detected once. Sample: blood, taken from a patient whose treatment included radiotherapy and nephrectomy. The receptors were gathered from a woman aged 55-69 years with renal cell carcinoma.

The chain recombines TRBV19 with TRBJ2-1; 14 bases map to TRBD2. Germline CDR1 is LNHDA and CDR2 is SQIVND (reference sequence). The CDR3 sequence is 15 residues long. V was pared by 5 bases and J by 10 bases, with 7 bases of the junction left unmatched. CDR3 bases: TGTGCCAGTAGTCCTAGGGGACTAGCGGGGGTGGAGCAGTTCTTC. Translation gives CASSPRGLAGVEQFF.

This clone has a single count. V is TRBV5-1 and J is TRBJ2-3; perhaps TRBD2 as D (6 bases). V shed 8 bases and J shed 2 bases, with 18 bases lying between them. Germline V CDR1 and CDR2: SGHRS, YFSETQ. The CDR3 is 15 amino acids. As DNA, the CDR3 is TGCGCCAGTGCACGGGGGACGTGGGTCACAGATACGCAGTATTTT. Amino acid sequence: CASARGTWVTDTQYF. Using reference TRBV5-1 and TRBJ2-3 for the parts outside the CDR3, the full variable domain is KAGVTQTPRYLIKTRGQQVTLSCSPISGHRSVSWYQQTPGQGLQFLFEYFSETQRNKGNFPGRFSGRQFSNSRSEMNVSTLELGDSALYLCASARGTWVTDTQYFGPGTRLTVL.

This chain links TRBV5-1 with TRBJ2-7; D is undetermined. This CDR3 is built from 15 residues. V lost 0 bases to trimming and J lost 9 bases, with 19 bases between them. Germline V gene data show CDR1 as SGHRS and CDR2 as YFSETQ. This CDR3 is CASSLEARAERGQYF. The CDR3 DNA reads as TGCGCCAGCAGCTTGGAAGCCCGGGCCGAACGAGGGCAGTACTTC.

This clone occurred once. The rearrangement links TRBV5-4 to TRBJ2-2; TRBD2 matches 11 bases. Germline CDR1 SGHNT, CDR2 YYREEE (reference sequence). The CDR3 covers 15 residues. V lost 4 bases, J lost 6 bases, and 5 bases stayed unmatched. The CDR3 loop is CASSPTSGGPGELFF. CDR3 in DNA: TGTGCCAGCAGCCCTACTAGCGGGGGACCCGGGGAGCTGTTTTTT. Full variable domain (remainder filled in from reference TRBV5-4 and TRBJ2-2): ETGVTQSPTHLIKTRGQQVTLRCSSQSGHNTVSWYQQALGQGPQFIFQYYREEENGRGNFPPRFSGLQFPNYSSELNVNALELDDSALYLCASSPTSGGPGELFFGEGSRLTVL.

The chain links TRBV11-1 to TRBJ1-1, with a weak D call TRBD1 (6 bases). Deletions cut 3 bases from V and 2 bases from J, with 16 bases between. Germline V lookup: CDR1 SGHAT, CDR2 FQDESV (reference sequence). This CDR3 contains 16 residues. The CDR3 protein is CASSFPLMGANTEAFF. The CDR3 DNA sequence: TGTGCCAGCAGCTTTCCCCTAATGGGGGCTAACACTGAAGCTTTCTTT. The full variable domain, rest sourced from reference TRBV11-1 and TRBJ1-1, is EAEVAQSPRYKITEKSQAVAFWCDPISGHATLYWYRQILGQGPELLVQFQDESVVDDSQLPKDRFSAERLKGVDSTLKIQPAELGDSAMYLCASSFPLMGANTEAFFGQGTRLTVV.

This chain uses TRBV6-6 with TRBJ1-2; D is ambiguous. Trimming removed 6 bases from V and 3 bases from J, with 11 bases in between. The CDR3 length is 13 residues. Germline CDR1 reads MNHNY; CDR2 reads SVGAGI (reference sequence). The CDR3 DNA sequence: TGTGCCAGCAGGAGGGCAGAGGACTATGGCTACACCTTC. Translated: CASRRAEDYGYTF.

This clone came up once. The chain joins TRBV19 to TRBJ2-1; 7 bases are a match to TRBD2. The CDR3 has 15 amino acids. The germline V gene has CDR1 LNHDA and CDR2 SQIVND (reference sequence). Trimming removed 4 bases from V and 5 bases from J; junction bases left unmatched: 8. CDR3: CASSTTGTINNEQFF. CDR3 sequence (DNA): TGTGCCAGTAGTACAACCGGGACTATTAACAATGAGCAGTTCTTC.

The V gene is TRBV19, the J gene TRBJ1-1; possibly TRBD1 for D (5 bases). The ends were cut back, 6 bases at V and 1 base at J, with 15 bases in the middle. Germline CDR1 LNHDA, CDR2 SQIVND (reference sequence). CDR3 length equals 15 residues. The CDR3 DNA is TGTGCCAGTAGCCCCCGACAGTTTAGGAACACTGAAGCTTTCTTT. Amino acid sequence: CASSPRQFRNTEAFF.

This chain joins TRBV4-3 and TRBJ2-2; perhaps TRBD1 as D (5 bases). The ends were cut back, 0 bases at V and 6 bases at J, with 11 bases in the middle. CDR1 and CDR2 from the germline V gene are LGHNA and YSLEER. The CDR3 runs to 15 residues. The CDR3 reads CASSQDRKGSGELFF. DNA for the CDR3: TGCGCCAGCAGCCAAGATAGGAAGGGGTCCGGGGAGCTGTTTTTT.

The rearrangement links TRBV28 to TRBJ1-1, with 11 nucleotides matching TRBD1. This CDR3 spans 15 amino acids. Trimming cost V 7 bases and J 1 base; bases outside gene matches: 5. Germline lookup yields CDR1 MDHEN and CDR2 SYDVKM. The CDR3 loop is CASKTGTGGNTEAFF. DNA for the CDR3: TGTGCCAGCAAAACCGGGACAGGGGGGAACACTGAAGCTTTCTTT.

This clone showed up just a few times. The V and J genes are TRBV2 and TRBJ1-2; D is undetermined. The CDR3 sequence is 13 residues long. CDR1 is SNHLY and CDR2 is FYNNEI in the germline V gene. V lost 3 bases to trimming and J lost 5 bases, with 10 bases between them. The CDR3 here is CASSEAAPYGYTF. As DNA, the CDR3 is TGTGCCAGCAGTGAGGCCGCCCCGTATGGCTACACCTTC.

The chain is built from TRBV18 and TRBJ1-2; D remains unclear. Germline V gives CDR1 KGHSH, CDR2 LQKENI. Deletions cut 3 bases from V and 4 bases from J, with 3 bases between. The CDR3 has 11 amino acids. CDR3 DNA sequence: TGTGCCAGCTCACCGAGCTATGGCTACACCTTC. It specifies CASSPSYGYTF.

This rearrangement joins TRBV6-5 to TRBJ1-2, with 7 bases fitting TRBD1. The CDR3 contains 14 residues. Germline V gene sequence: CDR1 MNHEY, CDR2 SVGAGI. Trimming removed 5 bases from V and 8 bases from J; junction bases left unmatched: 11. The CDR3 loop is CASSRVAGGFGYTF. The CDR3 DNA reads as TGTGCCAGCAGTCGTGTAGCAGGGGGATTCGGCTACACCTTC.

The V and J genes are TRBV21-1 and TRBJ2-1; the table calls TRBD1, which could not be checked here. TRBV21-1 counts as a pseudogene. The CDR3 runs to 16 residues. The CDR3 region has the DNA TGTGCCAGCAGCAAATCCGGACAGGGGTGCTACAATGAGCAGTTCTTC. It translates to CASSKSGQGCYNEQFF.

This clone was recorded only once. The gene calls are TRBV9 and TRBJ2-5, with D possibly being TRBD1 (6 bases). Germline-derived CDR1 and CDR2 are SGDLS and YYNGEE. The CDR3 covers 13 residues. Between the trimmed V and J ends, which lost 6 bases and 2 bases, there was a span of 11 bases. In DNA, the CDR3 is TGTGCCAGCACAAGACAGGATCAAGAGACCCAGTACTTC. Protein: CASTRQDQETQYF.

About this clone itself: Compared with germline, one end of the junction differs, possibly owing to a read error. V gene TRBV7-7 combines with J gene TRBJ2-3; 8 nucleotides agree with TRBD2. The germline CDR1 and CDR2 sequences are SSHAT and FNYEAQ (reference sequence). The CDR3 is made up of 14 amino acids. The chain's CDR3 is CASSVGGGTDTQYF. The CDR3 coding sequence is TGTGCTAGCAGCGTCGGCGGGGGGACAGATACGCAGTATTTT.

This sequence joins TRBV7-9 and TRBJ2-7, with 7 nucleotides matching TRBD1. This CDR3 contains 14 residues. The V gene end was trimmed by 5 bases and the J gene end by 3 bases; junction bases not matched to a gene: 7. The V gene's germline CDR1 is SEHNR and CDR2 FQNEAQ (reference sequence). This CDR3 is CASSPRDSFYEQYF. CDR3 bases: TGTGCCAGCAGCCCCCGGGACAGCTTCTACGAGCAGTACTTC.

The chain links TRBV2 to TRBJ2-5; weak D call: TRBD2 (5 bases). The germline gives CDR1 SNHLY, CDR2 FYNNEI. The CDR3 sequence is 14 residues long. V was clipped by 3 bases and J by 7 bases, with 15 bases between them. The CDR3 DNA reads as TGTGCCAGCAGTGAGGGCAGGTCAGGAGGGACCCAGTACTTC. Translated: CASSEGRSGGTQYF.

Regarding this clone: Other DNA variants within this sample encode the same CDR3. This chain connects TRBV15 to TRBJ1-5; D gene unclear. The CDR3 sequence is 12 residues long. Germline lookup yields CDR1 LNHNV and CDR2 YYDKDF (reference sequence). V lost 6 bases and J 5 bases, leaving 8 bases between the germline ends. The DNA of the CDR3 is TGTGCCACCAGGGTGGGAGATCAGCCCCAGCATTTT. It encodes CATRVGDQPQHF.

The genes are TRBV5-6 and TRBJ2-7, with D perhaps matching TRBD2 (6 bases). Trimming took 3 bases from V and 5 from J, leaving 21 bases between them. This CDR3 region has 16 residues. Looked up from germline, CDR1 is SGHDT and CDR2 is YYEEEE. CDR3 DNA: TGTGCCAGCAGCTCTGGAGGCGGGGCAGGGCAGAACGAGCAGTACTTC. It encodes CASSSGGGAGQNEQYF.

The rearrangement joins TRBV7-9 to TRBJ2-7; TRBD1 aligns across 7 bases. Germline-derived CDR1 and CDR2 are SEHNR and FQNEAQ (reference sequence). Germline trimming cut 5 bases from V and 0 bases from J; bases unmatched to any gene: 4. The CDR3 covers 14 residues. This CDR3 is CASSKTGSSYEQYF. CDR3 coding DNA: TGTGCCAGCAGCAAGACAGGGAGCTCCTACGAGCAGTACTTC.

This chain links TRBV6-1 with TRBJ2-7, with a possible D match to TRBD1 (5 bases). Germline V gene sequence: CDR1 MNHNS, CDR2 SASEGT. V was cut by 3 bases and J by 1 base, with 10 bases left in between. This CDR3 comprises 14 residues. DNA for the CDR3: TGTGCCAGCAGTGATACAGGAAGGTCCTACGAGCAGTACTTC. This codes for CASSDTGRSYEQYF.

This sequence joins TRBV6-1 and TRBJ1-6, with D possibly TRBD1 on 6 matching bases. In germline, CDR1 is MNHNS, CDR2 SASEGT. The CDR3 has 15 residues. The ends were cut back, 6 bases at V and 7 bases at J, with 16 bases in the middle. The CDR3 region is CASSLQGKPNSPLHF. For the CDR3, the DNA is TGTGCCAGCAGCTTACAGGGCAAGCCCAATTCACCCCTCCACTTT.

The chain uses TRBV19 and TRBJ2-3; D is uncertain. With 5 bases removed from V and 6 bases from J, the gap between germline ends came to 9 bases. This CDR3 spans 12 amino acids. CDR1 is LNHDA and CDR2 is SQIVND in the germline V gene (reference sequence). In DNA form, the CDR3 reads TGTGCCAGTAGTTTTACGATGGATACGCAGTATTTT. It encodes CASSFTMDTQYF.

The V call is TRBV5-5, the J call TRBJ2-7; tentatively, D is TRBD2 (5 bases). V was pared by 5 bases and J by 6 bases, with 9 bases between. In germline, CDR1 is SGHKS, CDR2 YYEKEE (reference sequence). The CDR3 contains 11 residues. The CDR3: CASSRRVEQYF. The CDR3 nucleotides are TGTGCCAGCAGTCGGCGGGTCGAGCAGTACTTC.

The genes are TRBV9 and TRBJ2-5; TRBD2 aligns across 11 bases. Germline assignment: CDR1 SGDLS and CDR2 YYNGEE. The CDR3 runs 14 residues. The V segment lost 3 bases and the J segment 5 bases; nucleotides outside the gene matches: 3. The CDR3 here is CASSGTSGRETQYF. The CDR3 bases are TGTGCCAGCAGCGGGACTAGCGGGCGTGAGACCCAGTACTTC.